This T cell receptor (beta chain) was captured by sequencing in a study of blood T cell repertoires in COVID-19. The overall study: Whether acute or convalescent, the COVID-19 samples came from the United States, Italy and Spain. From T cells, B-cell-depleted T cells, or PBMCs came the material, which was cDNA or gDNA.

V lost 1 base and J 5 bases, leaving 12 bases between the germline ends. Germline CDR1 reads SGHNT; CDR2 reads YENEEA. The CDR3 loop spans 14 amino acids. TCRdb keeps only in-frame clones here, not all; method: immunoSEQ multiplex PCR. Here the sample spans 95,000 to 100,000 clones, about 91% being singletons. The chain carries TRBV11-3 and TRBJ2-7; possibly TRBD1 for D (6 bases). The sequence was obtained from a man between 50 and 59 years old with acute or convalescent COVID-19. The sequenced sample was peripheral blood. This CDR3 reads CASSLVGGRDEQYF. The CDR3 nucleotides read TGTGCCAGCAGCTTAGTAGGGGGTAGGGACGAGCAGTACTTC.